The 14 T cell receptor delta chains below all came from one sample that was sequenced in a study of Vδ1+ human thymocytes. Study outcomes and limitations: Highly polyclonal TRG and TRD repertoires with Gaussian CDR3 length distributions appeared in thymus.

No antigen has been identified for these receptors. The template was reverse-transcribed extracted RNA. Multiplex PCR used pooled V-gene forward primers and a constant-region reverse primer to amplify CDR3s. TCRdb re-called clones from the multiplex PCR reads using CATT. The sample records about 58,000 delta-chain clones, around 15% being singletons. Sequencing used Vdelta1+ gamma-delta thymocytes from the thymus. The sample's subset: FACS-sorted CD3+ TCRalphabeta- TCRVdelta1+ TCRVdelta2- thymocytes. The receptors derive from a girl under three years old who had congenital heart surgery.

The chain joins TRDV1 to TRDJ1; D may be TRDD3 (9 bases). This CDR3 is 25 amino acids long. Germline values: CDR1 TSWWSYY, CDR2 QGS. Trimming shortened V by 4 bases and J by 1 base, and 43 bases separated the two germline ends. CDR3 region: CALGVQSLPTVGTGGTPSPTDKLIF. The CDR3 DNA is TGTGCTCTTGGGGTCCAATCTCTTCCTACAGTGGGTACTGGGGGAACCCCCAGCCCCACCGATAAACTCATCTTT.

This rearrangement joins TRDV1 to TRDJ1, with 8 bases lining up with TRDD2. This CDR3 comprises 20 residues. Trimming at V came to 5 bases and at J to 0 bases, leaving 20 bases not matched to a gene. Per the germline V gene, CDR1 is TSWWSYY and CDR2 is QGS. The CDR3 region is CALGSPSSYFTHRYTDKLIF. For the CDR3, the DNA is TGTGCTCTTGGGTCTCCGTCTTCCTACTTCACCCACAGGTACACCGATAAACTCATCTTT.

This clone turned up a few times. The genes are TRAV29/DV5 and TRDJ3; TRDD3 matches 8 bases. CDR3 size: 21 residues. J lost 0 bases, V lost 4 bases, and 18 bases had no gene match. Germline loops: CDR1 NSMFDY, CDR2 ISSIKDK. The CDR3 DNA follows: TGTGCAGCATTCCCTTTCGTACTGGGGGGGATTAGCTCCTGGGACACCCGACAGATGTTTTTC. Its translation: CAAFPFVLGGISSWDTRQMFF. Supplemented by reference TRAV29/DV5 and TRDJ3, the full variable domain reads DQQVKQNSPSLSVQEGRISILNCDYTNSMFDYFLWYKKYPAEGPTFLISISSIKDKNEDGRFTVFLNKSAKHLSLHIVPSQPGDSAVYFCAAFPFVLGGISSWDTRQMFFGTGIKLFVEP.

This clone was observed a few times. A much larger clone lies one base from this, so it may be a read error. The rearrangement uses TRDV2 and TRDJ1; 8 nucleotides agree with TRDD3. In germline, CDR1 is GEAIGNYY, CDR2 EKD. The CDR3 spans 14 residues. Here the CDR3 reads CACDTLGEEDKPIF. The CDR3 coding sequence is TGTGCCTGTGACACCCTGGGGGAGGAAGATAAACCCATCTTT.

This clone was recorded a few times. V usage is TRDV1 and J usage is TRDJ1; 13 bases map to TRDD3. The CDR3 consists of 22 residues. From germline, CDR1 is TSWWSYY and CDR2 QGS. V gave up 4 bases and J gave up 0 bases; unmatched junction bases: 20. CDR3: CALGGTGLPNVLGDTYTDKLIF. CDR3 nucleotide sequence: TGTGCTCTTGGGGGAACAGGACTTCCCAATGTACTGGGGGATACGTACACCGATAAACTCATCTTT.

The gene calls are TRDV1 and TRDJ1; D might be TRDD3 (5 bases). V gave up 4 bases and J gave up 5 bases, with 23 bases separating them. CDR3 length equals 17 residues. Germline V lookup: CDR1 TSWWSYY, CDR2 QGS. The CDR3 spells CALGAQRGLGGADKLIF. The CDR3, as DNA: TGTGCTCTTGGGGCTCAACGGGGGCTCGGCGGGGCAGATAAACTCATCTTT.

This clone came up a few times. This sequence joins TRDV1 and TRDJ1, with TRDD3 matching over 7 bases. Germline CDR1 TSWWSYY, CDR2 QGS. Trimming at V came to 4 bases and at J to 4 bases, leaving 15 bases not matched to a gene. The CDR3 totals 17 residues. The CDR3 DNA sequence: TGTGCTCTTGGGGCGAGCCTCCCCGGCTGGGGGGGCGATAAACTCATCTTT. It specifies CALGASLPGWGGDKLIF.

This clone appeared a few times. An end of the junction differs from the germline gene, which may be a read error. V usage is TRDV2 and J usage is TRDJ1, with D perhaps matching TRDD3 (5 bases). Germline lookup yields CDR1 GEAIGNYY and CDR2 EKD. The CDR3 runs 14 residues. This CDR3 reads CACLTGEYTDKPIF. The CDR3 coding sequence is TGTGCCTGTCTGACTGGTGAATACACCGATAAACCCATCTTT.

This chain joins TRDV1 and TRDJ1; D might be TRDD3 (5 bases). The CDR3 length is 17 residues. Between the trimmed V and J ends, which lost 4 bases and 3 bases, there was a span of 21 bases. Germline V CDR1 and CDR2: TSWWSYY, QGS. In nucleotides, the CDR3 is TGTGCTCTTGGGGTACGGGGGGGCCTCATCTGGGCCGATAAACTCATCTTT. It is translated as CALGVRGGLIWADKLIF.

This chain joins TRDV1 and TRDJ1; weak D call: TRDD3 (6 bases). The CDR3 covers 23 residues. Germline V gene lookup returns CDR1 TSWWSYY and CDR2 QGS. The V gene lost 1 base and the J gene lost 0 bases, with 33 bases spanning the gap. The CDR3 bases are TGTGCTCTTGGGGAACCCCTGTACTCGTACATACCCTCCCGGGATAAGGACACCGATAAACTCATCTTT. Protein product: CALGEPLYSYIPSRDKDTDKLIF.

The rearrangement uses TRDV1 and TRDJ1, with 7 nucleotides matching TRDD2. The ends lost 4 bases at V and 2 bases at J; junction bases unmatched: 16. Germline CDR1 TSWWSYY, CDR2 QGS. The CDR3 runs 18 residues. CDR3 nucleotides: TGTGCTCTTGGGGGAGGTTCTCGCCTTCCTGGGAGGACCGATAAACTCATCTTT. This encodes CALGGGSRLPGRTDKLIF.

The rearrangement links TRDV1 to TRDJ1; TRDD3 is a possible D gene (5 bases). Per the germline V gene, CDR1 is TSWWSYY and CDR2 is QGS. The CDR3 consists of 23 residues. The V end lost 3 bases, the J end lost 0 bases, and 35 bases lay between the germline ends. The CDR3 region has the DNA TGTGCTCTTGGGGAGGGACCTCGGGGACCACCTCTACTGTGGGTATTGTACACCGATAAACTCATCTTT. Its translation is CALGEGPRGPPLLWVLYTDKLIF.

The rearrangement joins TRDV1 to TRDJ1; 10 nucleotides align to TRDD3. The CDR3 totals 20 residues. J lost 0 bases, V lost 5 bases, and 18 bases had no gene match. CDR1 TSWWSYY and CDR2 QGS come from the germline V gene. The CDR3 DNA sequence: TGTGCTCTTGGGAATTCACCGCGGACTGGGGGATTAAGGAACACCGATAAACTCATCTTT. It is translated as CALGNSPRTGGLRNTDKLIF.

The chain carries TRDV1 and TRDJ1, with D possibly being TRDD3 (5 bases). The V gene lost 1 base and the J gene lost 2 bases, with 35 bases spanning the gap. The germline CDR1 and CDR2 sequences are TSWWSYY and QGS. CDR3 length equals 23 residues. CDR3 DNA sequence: TGTGCTCTTGGGGAACCAACCGGTTCAGAAGTGATGGGGCCAAACCCCAAGACCGATAAACTCATCTTT. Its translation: CALGEPTGSEVMGPNPKTDKLIF.